These 6 T cell receptor beta chains originate from one sample sequenced in a study of cytomegalovirus exposure and HLA in healthy donors. Both 60 Vbeta primers and 13 Jbeta primers went into the PCR. Only in-frame clones appear in the TCRdb table, and some are missing; sequencing was by immunoSEQ multiplex PCR. The sample table includes nearly 200,000 clones. Sequenced input: PBMCs. All receptors derive from a boy between 10 and 17 years old in good health and CMV-seronegative.

The V gene is TRBV25-1, the J gene TRBJ1-6; a weak D match, TRBD1 (5 bases). This CDR3 spans 14 amino acids. The V end was cut by 1 base, the J end by 9 bases, with 10 bases between. Germline lookup yields CDR1 MGHDK and CDR2 SYGVNS. The CDR3 sequence: CASSEFRESSPLHF. CDR3 DNA: TGTGCCAGCAGTGAATTCAGGGAAAGTTCACCCCTCCACTTT.

The V call is TRBV5-1, the J call TRBJ1-1; 8 positions match TRBD1. The trim removed 4 bases at V and 1 base at J, leaving 9 bases unmatched. The CDR3 has 16 residues. Germline V gene sequence: CDR1 SGHRS, CDR2 YFSETQ. For the CDR3, the DNA is TGCGCCAGCAGCCAGGTATCGACAGGGGCGAACACTGAAGCTTTCTTT. Translating it yields CASSQVSTGANTEAFF.

The chain recombines TRBV6-5 with TRBJ2-5, with 9 bases that match TRBD1. With the DNA end fitting TRBJ2-7 better, the J assignment may be wrong. CDR1 MNHEY and CDR2 SVGAGI come from the germline V gene. The CDR3 covers 14 residues. CDR3 loop: CASREDRGPYEQYF. CDR3 nucleotide sequence: TGTGCCAGCAGGGAGGACAGGGGTCCCTACGAGCAGTACTTC.

Points on this clone: Different DNA sequences within this sample yield the same CDR3. The rearrangement links TRBV2 to TRBJ2-2, with a tentative D call TRBD1 (6 bases). Germline CDR1 and CDR2: SNHLY and FYNNEI. V gave up 6 bases and J gave up 1 base, with 9 bases separating them. The CDR3 sequence is 14 residues long. Here the CDR3 reads CASREDRNTGELFF. In DNA form, the CDR3 reads TGTGCCAGCAGGGAGGACAGGAACACCGGGGAGCTGTTTTTT.

This chain uses TRBV5-4 with TRBJ1-1; D gene uncertain. Between the trimmed V and J ends, which lost 4 bases and 1 base, there was a span of 11 bases. The V gene's germline CDR1 is SGHNT and CDR2 YYREEE (reference sequence). This CDR3 region has 14 residues. This chain's CDR3 is CASSPPYGNTEAFF. In DNA form, the CDR3 reads TGTGCCAGCAGCCCGCCATACGGGAACACTGAAGCTTTCTTT.

V gene TRBV6-1 combines with J gene TRBJ1-1, with 9 bases that match TRBD1. The CDR3 is made up of 14 amino acids. V shed 5 bases and J 2 bases; nucleotides not matched to a gene: 3. Per germline, CDR1 MNHNS and CDR2 SASEGT. CDR3 loop: CASSPGQGNTEAFF. The CDR3 DNA sequence: TGTGCCAGCAGTCCGGGACAGGGAAACACTGAAGCTTTCTTT.